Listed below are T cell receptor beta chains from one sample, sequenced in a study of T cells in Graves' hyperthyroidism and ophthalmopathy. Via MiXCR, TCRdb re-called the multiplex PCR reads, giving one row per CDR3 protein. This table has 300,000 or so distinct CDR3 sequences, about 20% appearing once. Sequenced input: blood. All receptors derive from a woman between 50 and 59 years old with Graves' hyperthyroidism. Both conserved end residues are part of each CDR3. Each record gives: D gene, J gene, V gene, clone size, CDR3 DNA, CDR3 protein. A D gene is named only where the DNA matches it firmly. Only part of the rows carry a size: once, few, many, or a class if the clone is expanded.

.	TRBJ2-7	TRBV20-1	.	TGCAGTGCTAGAGATGGGGGGACGTTAGACTACGAGCAGTACTTC	CSARDGGTLDYEQYF
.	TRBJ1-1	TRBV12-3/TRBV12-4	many	TGTGCCAGCACCGGACAGTTGGAAGGGAACACTGAAGCTTTCTTT	CASTGQLEGNTEAFF
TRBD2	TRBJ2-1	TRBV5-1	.	TGCGCCAGCAGCTTGGATGTTGGCGGGAGAGGTAATGAGCAGTTCTTC	CASSLDVGGRGNEQFF
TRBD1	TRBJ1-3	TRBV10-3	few	TGTGCCATCAGTTCCGGGACAGTCTCTGGAAACACCATATATTTT	CAISSGTVSGNTIYF
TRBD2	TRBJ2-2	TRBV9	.	TGTGCCAGCAGCGCCGGGGGGGGGAACACCGGGGAGCTGTTTTTT	CASSAGGGNTGELFF
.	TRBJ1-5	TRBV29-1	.	TGCAGCGTCGGTTACCCCAATCAGCCCCAGCATTTT	CSVGYPNQPQHF
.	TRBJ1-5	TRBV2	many	TGTGCCAGCAGTGACTTGGGGGATCAGCCCCAGCATTTT	CASSDLGDQPQHF
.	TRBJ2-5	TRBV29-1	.	TGCAGCGTTTCGTGGGAGACCCAGTACTTC	CSVSWETQYF
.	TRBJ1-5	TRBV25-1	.	TGTGCCAGCACCGAGGGCGGCGTTGGCAATCAGCCCCAGCATTTT	CASTEGGVGNQPQHF
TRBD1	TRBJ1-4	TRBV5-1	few	TGCGCCAGCAACCCGACAGGGGGTGAAAAACTGTTTTTT	CASNPTGGEKLFF
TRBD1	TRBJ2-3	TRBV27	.	TGTGCCAGCAGTTTTAGTAGGGGGCTGGGGAAAGATACGCAGTATTTT	CASSFSRGLGKDTQYF
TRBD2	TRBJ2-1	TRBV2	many	TGTGCCAGCAGTGTACTAGCGGGGATCAATGAGCAGTTCTTC	CASSVLAGINEQFF
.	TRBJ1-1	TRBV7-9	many	TGTGCCAGCAACGGACACCTGAACACTGAAGCTTTCTTT	CASNGHLNTEAFF
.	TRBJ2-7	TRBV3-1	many	TGTGCCAGCTCCGAAACAGACTACGAGCAGTACTTC	CASSETDYEQYF
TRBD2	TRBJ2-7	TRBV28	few	TGTGCCAGCAGTTTCTCGCTAGCGGATGGTAACGAGCAGTACTTC	CASSFSLADGNEQYF
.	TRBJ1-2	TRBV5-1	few	TGCGCCAGCAGCTTGGAGGCAAAAAACTATGGCTACACCTTC	CASSLEAKNYGYTF
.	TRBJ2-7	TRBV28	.	TGTGCCAGCAGTTCTGGGCAGAGACTCTACGAGCAGTACTTC	CASSSGQRLYEQYF
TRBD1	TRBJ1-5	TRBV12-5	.	TGTGCTAGTGGACAAGGACAGGGTAGCAATCAGCCCCAGCATTTT	CASGQGQGSNQPQHF
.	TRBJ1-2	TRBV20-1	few	TGCAGTGCTAGTTCAGCTCTGGGGGATGGCTACACCTTC	CSASSALGDGYTF
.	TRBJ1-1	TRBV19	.	TGTGCCAGTAGTCTAACAGGGTTCCGGACTGAAGCTTTCTTT	CASSLTGFRTEAFF
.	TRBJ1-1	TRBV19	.	TGTGCCAGTAGTAGAGTGGGGACAACGAACACTGAAGCTTTCTTT	CASSRVGTTNTEAFF
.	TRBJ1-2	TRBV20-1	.	TGCAGTGCCCCTCCCGGGCAGGGAGATGGCTACACCTTC	CSAPPGQGDGYTF
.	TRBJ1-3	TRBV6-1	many	TGTGCGATTAAAGCAGGAAACACCATATATTTT	CAIKAGNTIYF
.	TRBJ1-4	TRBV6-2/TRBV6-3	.	TGTGCCAGCAGTGTCGGTACCGTGGGGGGAAATGAAAAACTGTTTTTT	CASSVGTVGGNEKLFF
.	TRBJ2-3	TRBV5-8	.	TGTGCCAGCAGCTTAGCAGATAGTACAGATACGCAGTATTTT	CASSLADSTDTQYF
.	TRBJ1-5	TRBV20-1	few	TGCAGTGCTAGTGTCAATCAGCCCCAGCATTTT	CSASVNQPQHF
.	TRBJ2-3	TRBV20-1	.	TGCAGTGCCCTCGTACGAGGGGGGCCGACTAGCACAGATACGCAGTATTTT	CSALVRGGPTSTDTQYF